This TCR beta chain was captured by sequencing in a study of radiotherapy plus CTLA-4 blockade in lung cancer. Study results and limitations: The study found tumor-derived TCR clones expanded in blood after radiotherapy plus ipilimumab.

With regard to this clone: No antigen is known for it.

The repertoire was sequenced with immunoSEQ multiplex PCR; TCRdb's copy has only in-frame clones and lacks some. The sample yields tens of thousands of clones, around 77% seen once. This CDR3 is built from 14 residues. Germline values: CDR1 SGHTA, CDR2 FQGNSA. Trimming took off 1 base at V and 6 bases at J, with 13 bases between the two ends. This specimen was peripheral blood, taken from a patient treated with radiotherapy plus ipilimumab. The V and J genes are TRBV7-2 and TRBJ2-7, with TRBD2 as a possible D gene (7 bases). The origin of this receptor is a human donor with non-small cell lung cancer whose response to radiotherapy plus ipilimumab could not be evaluated. The CDR3 loop reads CASSLEGGPVEQYF. In DNA form, the CDR3 reads TGTGCCAGCAGCTTAGAGGGGGGGCCGGTCGAGCAGTACTTC.